Each of the 20 T cell receptor beta chains below was sequenced from the same sample in a study of OX40 agonist ivuxolimab in advanced cancers. Assay: immunoSEQ multiplex PCR; the TCRdb copy retains only in-frame clones and omits some. The table has about 51,000 clones, 84% seen once. The input for sequencing was CD4+ or CD8+ T cells sorted from blood, taken in a trial of the OX40 agonist ivuxolimab. Receptors were obtained from an adult with an advanced solid tumor such as melanoma, head and neck, liver or kidney cancer.

Concerning this clone: A read error may account for a junction end that differs from germline. J is TRBJ1-2 and V is TRBV7-8; D possibly corresponds to TRBD1 (5 bases). CDR1 and CDR2 (germline): SGHVS, FQNEAQ. This CDR3 contains 15 residues. The CDR3 nucleotides are TGTGCCGGCAGCTTAGCGTTAAGACAGACGGGCGGCTACACCTTC. Translating gives CAGSLALRQTGGYTF.

V usage is TRBV6-4 and J usage is TRBJ1-2, with 7 bases matching TRBD1. From germline, CDR1 is MRHNA and CDR2 SNTAGT. V lost 5 bases to trimming and J lost 6 bases; unmatched junction nucleotides: 18. The CDR3 runs to 17 residues. The CDR3 reads CASSPRINRGRGHGYTF. Here the CDR3 DNA reads TGTGCCAGCAGTCCGAGAATAAACAGGGGAAGGGGTCATGGCTACACCTTC.

J is TRBJ2-5 and V is TRBV2; a weak D match, TRBD1 (6 bases). The CDR3 extends over 14 amino acids. V lost 6 bases, J lost 5 bases, and 16 bases lay in between. Germline V CDR1 and CDR2: SNHLY, FYNNEI. The CDR3 sequence: CASRADMGAETQYF. CDR3 in DNA: TGTGCCAGCAGAGCGGACATGGGGGCCGAGACCCAGTACTTC. Full variable domain (missing parts from reference TRBV2 and TRBJ2-5): EPEVTQTPSHQVTQMGQEVILRCVPISNHLYFYWYRQILGQKVEFLVSFYNNEISEKSEIFDDQFSVERPDGSNFTLKIRSTKLEDSAMYFCASRADMGAETQYFGPGTRLLVL.

The rearrangement joins TRBV5-5 to TRBJ1-2; possible D gene TRBD1, 5 bases. This CDR3 spans 13 amino acids. Germline values: CDR1 SGHKS, CDR2 YYEKEE (reference sequence). V lost 0 bases to trimming and J lost 8 bases, with 11 bases between them. The CDR3 sequence: CASSLGGGHGYTF. CDR3 bases: TGTGCCAGCAGCTTGGGGGGCGGGCACGGCTACACCTTC.

The chain employs TRBV7-2 and TRBJ1-4; 7 nucleotides align to TRBD1. V trimming: 4 bases; J trimming: 6 bases; junction bases outside the gene matches: 8. From germline, CDR1 is SGHTA and CDR2 FQGNSA. This CDR3 comprises 15 residues. The CDR3 loop reads CASSYYRGTDEKLFF. CDR3 in DNA: TGTGCCAGCAGCTACTACAGGGGTACTGATGAAAAACTGTTTTTT.

This chain joins TRBV6-5 and TRBJ1-2, with 9 bases matching TRBD1. This CDR3 is 16 amino acids long. The trim removed 2 bases at V and 4 bases at J, leaving 8 bases unmatched. Germline CDR1 MNHEY, CDR2 SVGAGI. DNA for the CDR3: TGTGCCAGCAGTTACCCGACAGGGGGGGTAGGCTATGGCTACACCTTC. The encoded protein is CASSYPTGGVGYGYTF.

In this sample, this clone turned up once. This sequence joins TRBV19 and TRBJ1-6; TRBD1 matches at 7 bases. The CDR3 extends over 15 amino acids. Germline V lookup: CDR1 LNHDA, CDR2 SQIVND (reference sequence). The J segment lost 14 bases and the V segment lost 6 bases, leaving 16 bases of the junction unmatched. The CDR3, as DNA: TGTGCCAGTAGCCTGGGGACAGCCATCGCGGGGTCCCTCCACTTT. It is translated as CASSLGTAIAGSLHF.

V is TRBV2 and J is TRBJ1-3; D is undetermined. Trimming removed 6 bases from V and 4 bases from J, with 13 bases in between. Germline V gives CDR1 SNHLY, CDR2 FYNNEI. This CDR3 is 14 amino acids long. The CDR3 sequence is CASRVGSPGNTIYF. As DNA, the CDR3 is TGTGCCAGCAGAGTGGGGTCTCCCGGAAACACCATATATTTT. Looking up the rest from reference TRBV2 and TRBJ1-3 gives the full variable domain: EPEVTQTPSHQVTQMGQEVILRCVPISNHLYFYWYRQILGQKVEFLVSFYNNEISEKSEIFDDQFSVERPDGSNFTLKIRSTKLEDSAMYFCASRVGSPGNTIYFGEGSWLTVV.

The chain combines TRBV6-5 with TRBJ1-4, with D possibly being TRBD1 (5 bases). V dropped 6 bases and J dropped 0 bases, with 11 bases sitting between them. Germline V lookup: CDR1 MNHEY, CDR2 SVGAGI. This CDR3 region has 15 residues. CDR3: CASRTGGATNEKLFF. The CDR3, as DNA: TGTGCCAGCAGGACGGGGGGGGCAACTAATGAAAAACTGTTTTTT.

This chain joins TRBV7-2 and TRBJ2-7; possibly TRBD2 for D (5 bases). This CDR3 contains 15 residues. CDR1 SGHTA and CDR2 FQGNSA come from the germline V gene. V was cut by 5 bases and J by 0 bases, with 14 bases left in between. CDR3 amino acids: CASSQDEGTSYEQYF. The CDR3 region has the DNA TGTGCCAGCAGCCAAGACGAGGGAACCTCCTACGAGCAGTACTTC.

J is TRBJ1-6 and V is TRBV14, with 9 positions matching TRBD1. CDR3 length: 15 amino acids. After removal of 3 bases from V and 8 bases from J, the junction contained 5 bases not matched to a gene. Germline assignment: CDR1 SGHDN and CDR2 FVKESK. CDR3: CASSQGTGSHSPLHF. In nucleotides, the CDR3 is TGTGCCAGCAGCCAGGGGACAGGGAGTCATTCACCCCTCCACTTT.

The chain has TRBV15 and TRBJ2-2; D is unclear. This CDR3 comprises 15 residues. V shed 0 bases and J shed 2 bases, with 7 bases lying between them. From germline, CDR1 is LNHNV and CDR2 YYDKDF (reference sequence). CDR3 in DNA: TGTGCCACCAGCAGAGATCCAATCAACACCGGGGAGCTGTTTTTT. Translated: CATSRDPINTGELFF.

A few counts support this clone. The J gene is TRBJ2-3, the V gene TRBV27; D gene unclear. The CDR3 is 14 amino acids. Trimming left V 3 bases short and J 2 bases short, with 9 bases between. Germline CDR1 and CDR2: MNHEY and SMNVEV (reference sequence). The CDR3 nucleotides are TGTGCCAGCAGTTTGACTCCGAACACAGATACGCAGTATTTT. This translates into CASSLTPNTDTQYF.

The chain uses TRBV10-3 and TRBJ1-1, with 10 nucleotides matching TRBD1. CDR1 and CDR2 (germline): ENHRY, SYGVKD. The ends lost 6 bases at V and 4 bases at J; junction bases unmatched: 11. The CDR3 covers 16 residues. The CDR3 protein is CAIRGDRGGSITEAFF. In nucleotides, the CDR3 is TGTGCCATCAGAGGGGACAGGGGCGGGTCGATCACTGAAGCTTTCTTT.

This clone was picked up a small number of times. In the same sample, other DNA sequences code for this CDR3. The gene calls are TRBV6-6 and TRBJ1-4, with D perhaps matching TRBD1 (5 bases). CDR3 length equals 15 residues. V gave up 7 bases and J gave up 8 bases, with 20 bases separating them. CDR1 and CDR2 (germline): MNHNY, SVGAGI (reference sequence). For the CDR3, the DNA is TGTGCCAGCACCCCTATTGGGCAGGGTGGGGAAAAACTGTTTTTT. Amino acid sequence: CASTPIGQGGEKLFF.

This sequence joins TRBV7-2 and TRBJ2-7; D might be TRBD1 or TRBD2, each matching 5 bases. Between the trimmed V and J ends, which lost 3 bases and 0 bases, there was a span of 9 bases. CDR3 length equals 14 residues. Germline CDR1 reads SGHTA; CDR2 reads FQGNSA. The CDR3 sequence: CASSLGRSSYEQYF. The CDR3 DNA follows: TGTGCCAGCAGCTTGGGACGGAGCTCCTACGAGCAGTACTTC. The full variable domain, completed using reference TRBV7-2 and TRBJ2-7, is GAGVSQSPSNKVTEKGKDVELRCDPISGHTALYWYRQSLGQGLEFLIYFQGNSAPDKSGLPSDRFSAERTGGSVSTLTIQRTQQEDSAVYLCASSLGRSSYEQYFGPGTRLTVT.

This sequence joins TRBV7-9 and TRBJ1-5, with D uncertain. V lost 1 base and J 7 bases, leaving 8 bases between the germline ends. Germline-derived CDR1 and CDR2 are SEHNR and FQNEAQ (reference sequence). This CDR3 region has 13 residues. The chain's CDR3 is CASSLEGGQPQHF. Written as DNA, the CDR3 is TGTGCCAGCAGCTTAGAGGGTGGACAGCCCCAGCATTTT.

The rearrangement links TRBV7-9 to TRBJ2-1; 10 nucleotides align to TRBD1. The CDR3 runs 14 residues. From germline, CDR1 is SEHNR and CDR2 FQNEAQ (reference sequence). The junction had 7 bases not matched to a gene; V was cut back by 6 bases and J by 8 bases. The CDR3 here is CASSPTGGRYEQFF. In DNA form, the CDR3 reads TGTGCCAGCAGTCCGACAGGGGGCCGATATGAGCAGTTCTTC.

The chain combines TRBV10-3 with TRBJ2-5; D unresolved. The germline gives CDR1 ENHRY, CDR2 SYGVKD. The V gene lost 0 bases and the J gene lost 5 bases, with 10 bases spanning the gap. This CDR3 spans 14 amino acids. The CDR3 nucleotides read TGTGCCATCAGTGAGTCCTATGGGTCTGAGACCCAGTACTTC. Translation: CAISESYGSETQYF.

This rearrangement joins TRBV18 to TRBJ1-5; D remains unclear. The CDR3 runs 14 residues. The germline gives CDR1 KGHSH, CDR2 LQKENI. V lost 3 bases and J lost 3, with 9 bases in between. The CDR3 DNA reads TGTGCCAGCTCACCCCGTGGGCTCAATCAGCCCCAGCATTTT. This encodes CASSPRGLNQPQHF. Based on the CDR3 plus reference TRBV18 and TRBJ1-5, the full variable domain is NAGVMQNPRHLVRRRGQEARLRCSPMKGHSHVYWYRQLPEEGLKFMVYLQKENIIDESGMPKERFSAEFPKEGPSILRIQQVVRGDSAAYFCASSPRGLNQPQHFGDGTRLSIL.